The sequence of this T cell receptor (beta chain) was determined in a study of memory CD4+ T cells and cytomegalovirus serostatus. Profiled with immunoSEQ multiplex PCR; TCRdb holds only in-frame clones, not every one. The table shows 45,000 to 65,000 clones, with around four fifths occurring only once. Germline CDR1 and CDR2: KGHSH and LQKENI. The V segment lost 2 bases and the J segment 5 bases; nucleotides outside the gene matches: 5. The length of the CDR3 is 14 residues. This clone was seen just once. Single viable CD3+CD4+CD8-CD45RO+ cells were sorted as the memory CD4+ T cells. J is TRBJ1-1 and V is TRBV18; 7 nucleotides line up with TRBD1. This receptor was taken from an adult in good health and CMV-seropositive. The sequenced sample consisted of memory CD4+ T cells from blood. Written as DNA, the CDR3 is TGTGCCAGCTCACCATCAGGGGGAAGGACTGAAGCTTTCTTT. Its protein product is CASSPSGGRTEAFF.